This T cell receptor beta chain was documented in a study of Ad26.COV2.S vaccination and SARS-CoV-2 variants. Study context: Doses of Ad26.COV2.S were injected into muscle once or twice, 56 days apart. General observations from the study: Similar non-spike TCR breadth was observed in recipients of vaccine and of placebo. Analyses that measured TCR breadth and depth may have underestimated total T cell responses.

Regarding this clone: Its target is not known.

The table came from immunoSEQ multiplex PCR; TCRdb's copy has only in-frame clones and leaves some out. The data show fewer than 800,000 clones, approximately 88% seen once. CDR1 SGHTA and CDR2 FQGNSA come from the germline V gene. V was shortened by 1 base and J by 6 bases, with 16 bases between the two germline ends. This CDR3 spans 15 amino acids. As for treatment: 15 to 20 received Ad26.COV2.S at low or high dose, single or two shots; 5 received placebo; per-sample allocation not given. Sampling happened 63 days after the first vaccine or placebo injection. An 18-55-year-old adult in Boston served as donor.

The TCR was taken from a person aged 18 to 65 who received the Ad26.COV2.S COVID-19 vaccine or a placebo. This specimen was peripheral blood, taken in a trial of Ad26.COV2.S vaccine versus placebo. The V and J genes are TRBV7-2 and TRBJ2-7; D is perhaps TRBD1 (6 bases). This CDR3 is CASSLEGGPGVEQYF. The CDR3 nucleotides are TGTGCCAGCAGCTTAGAGGGTGGGCCAGGGGTCGAGCAGTACTTC.